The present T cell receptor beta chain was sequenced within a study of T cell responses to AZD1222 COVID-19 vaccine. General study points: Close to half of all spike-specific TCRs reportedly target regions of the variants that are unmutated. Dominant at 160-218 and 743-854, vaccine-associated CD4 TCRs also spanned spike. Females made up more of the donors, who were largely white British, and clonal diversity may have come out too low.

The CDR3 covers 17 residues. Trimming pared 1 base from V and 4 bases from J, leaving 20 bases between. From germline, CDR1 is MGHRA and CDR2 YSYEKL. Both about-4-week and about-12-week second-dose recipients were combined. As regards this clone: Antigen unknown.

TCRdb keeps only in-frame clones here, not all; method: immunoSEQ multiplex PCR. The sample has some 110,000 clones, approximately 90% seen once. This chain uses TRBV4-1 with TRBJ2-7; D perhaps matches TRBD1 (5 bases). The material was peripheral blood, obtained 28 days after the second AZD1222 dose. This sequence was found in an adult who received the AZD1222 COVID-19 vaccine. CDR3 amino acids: CASSQGVGHSKAYEQYF. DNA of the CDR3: TGCGCCAGCAGCCAAGGGGTGGGGCACTCAAAGGCATACGAGCAGTACTTC.